This is a list of T cell receptor beta chains from one sample in a study of vaccination and CD4 T cells after COVID-19. TCRdb re-derived calls from the PCR reads in MiXCR, one entry per CDR3 protein. This sample carries about 20,000 distinct CDR3 sequences, 55% to 60% of them seen once, and the ten largest clones take over 9%. Their antigens are not known. The sequenced material came from CD4+ T cells from blood, cultured in vitro. The receptors shown here come from a human donor who had recovered from COVID-19. CDR3s include the opening cysteine and the closing phenylalanine or tryptophan. The D gene is left open where the match is weak. Only some rows state a clone size, as once, few, many or a class for expanded clones.

d_call	v_call	j_call	clone_size	cdr3_nt	cdr3_aa
TRBD2	TRBV7-3	TRBJ2-7	.	TGTGCCAGCAGCGTCGGACTAGCTGGAAACGAGCAGTACTTC	CASSVGLAGNEQYF
.	TRBV30	TRBJ2-2	.	TGTGCCTGGAGTGTAGGTTTCGGGGAGCTGTTTTTT	CAWSVGFGELFF
TRBD1	TRBV6-1	TRBJ2-3	few	TGTGCCAGCAGTGTTGGGACAGACCCAAGCACAGATACGCAGTATTTT	CASSVGTDPSTDTQYF
.	TRBV20-1	TRBJ1-2	.	TGCAGTGCTAGCTCGGGGTACTATGGCTACACCTTC	CSASSGYYGYTF
TRBD2	TRBV20-1	TRBJ2-7	.	TGCAGTGCTAGGGGGGCGGGAGGTGTCCACGAGCAGTACTTC	CSARGAGGVHEQYF
.	TRBV20-1	TRBJ1-2	few	TGCAGTGCTGCTCAGGGCCCCTATGGCTACACCTTC	CSAAQGPYGYTF
TRBD1	TRBV2	TRBJ2-2	.	TGTGCCAGCAAATGGACAGGGAACACCGGGGAGCTGTTTTTT	CASKWTGNTGELFF
.	TRBV20-1	TRBJ2-7	few	TGCAGTGCTAGAGAACCAGGGGCGACCTACGAGCAGTACTTC	CSAREPGATYEQYF
.	TRBV28	TRBJ2-7	.	TGTGCCAGCAGTTCACGGGCTGGGGTTCGGGACGAGCAGTACTTC	CASSSRAGVRDEQYF
.	TRBV2	TRBJ1-2	few	TGTGCCAGCAGCTCGAGGGGGTTTGGCTATGGCTACACCTTC	CASSSRGFGYGYTF
TRBD2	TRBV20-1	TRBJ2-7	.	TGCAGTTCGAAAGCGGGAAAAAGAGATCCTTACCTCTCCTACGAGCAGTACTTC	CSSKAGKRDPYLSYEQYF
.	TRBV2	TRBJ1-1	few	TGTGCCAGCAGGGGTGGGACTGGAGCTTTCTTT	CASRGGTGAFF
.	TRBV7-2	TRBJ2-5	.	TGTGCCAGCAGCCGGCGCTGGGGACAAGAGACCCAGTACTTC	CASSRRWGQETQYF
.	TRBV6-5	TRBJ1-1	.	TGTGCCAGCAGTTACTCGACTCACGGGGACACTGAAGCTTTCTTT	CASSYSTHGDTEAFF
.	TRBV11-3	TRBJ1-2	.	TGTGCCAGCAGCTTAGAGGGAAATGGCTACACCTTC	CASSLEGNGYTF
TRBD2	TRBV19	TRBJ2-5	few	TGTGCCACCGGGACTAGCGGTGAAGAGACCCAGTACTTC	CATGTSGEETQYF
.	TRBV7-6	TRBJ2-5	few	TGTGCCAGCAGCTTAGGATCTGGGGAGACCCAGTACTTC	CASSLGSGETQYF
.	TRBV5-8	TRBJ1-2	.	TGTGCCAGCAGCTTGGACGACAGAAACTATGGCTACACCTTC	CASSLDDRNYGYTF
.	TRBV27	TRBJ2-7	.	TGTGCCAGCAGTAGACAGGTAGAAGGGTACGAGCAGTACTTC	CASSRQVEGYEQYF
.	TRBV7-9	TRBJ1-5	few	TGTGCCAGCAGCTTAGACAGCCGGAAGCCCCAGCATTTT	CASSLDSRKPQHF
.	TRBV7-2	TRBJ2-7	.	TGTGCCAGCAGCTTGGTCCTGGGAGGGGGAGGCCTCTACGAGCAGTACTTC	CASSLVLGGGGLYEQYF
.	TRBV18	TRBJ1-5	.	TGTGCCAGCTCACCTGATCGGGCCCTAGATCAGCCCCAGCATTTT	CASSPDRALDQPQHF
.	TRBV5-4	TRBJ2-5	.	TGTGCCAGCAGCTTAAGGCAGGCGCAGGGGCTAGAGACCCAGTACTTC	CASSLRQAQGLETQYF
TRBD1	TRBV6-1	TRBJ2-7	.	TGTGCCAGCAGTGACCCAGGGGGCAACTCCTACGAGCAGTACTTC	CASSDPGGNSYEQYF
TRBD2	TRBV5-1	TRBJ2-3	.	TGCGCCAGCAGACAACCGGGACTAGCGGGAGTAGGGACAGATACGCAGTATTTT	CASRQPGLAGVGTDTQYF
TRBD1	TRBV7-9	TRBJ1-2	.	TGTGCCAGCACCCCGGGGGACAGCCTTTATGGCTACACCTTC	CASTPGDSLYGYTF
TRBD1	TRBV6-1	TRBJ2-7	.	TGTGCCAGCAGGGGGGATACAGGGGCCTACGAGCAGTACTTC	CASRGDTGAYEQYF
.	TRBV5-1	TRBJ1-2	once	TGCGCCAGCAGCCAGAGGGACGGCCGTGCTAACTATGGCTACACCTTC	CASSQRDGRANYGYTF
TRBD1	TRBV7-3	TRBJ2-3	.	TGTGCCAGCAGCTTATATCAGGGGGTAACAGATACGCAGTATTTT	CASSLYQGVTDTQYF
.	TRBV24-1	TRBJ1-2	few	TGTGCCACCAGTGATCCATGGACGGACGTATATGGCTACACCTTC	CATSDPWTDVYGYTF
.	TRBV6-1	TRBJ1-1	.	TGTGCCAGCACTACGGGACTTACGGTCGAAGTCTTCTTT	CASTTGLTVEVFF
TRBD2	TRBV7-7	TRBJ2-7	.	TGTGCTAGCAGCTTAGGGGGTACGGGACTAGCGGGTTACGAGCAGTACTTC	CASSLGGTGLAGYEQYF
TRBD1	TRBV6-5	TRBJ1-1	.	TGTGCCAGCAGTTACTCGGCGATGGGACAGGGGAACACTGAAGCTTTCTTT	CASSYSAMGQGNTEAFF
TRBD1	TRBV6-5	TRBJ2-3	.	TGTGCCAGCAGTTTAACAGGGGCAACCGACACAGATACGCAGTATTTT	CASSLTGATDTDTQYF
TRBD1	TRBV10-1	TRBJ1-1	few	TGCGCCAGCCCCGCGGACAGGGAACGGGGGAACACTGAAGCTTTCTTT	CASPADRERGNTEAFF
TRBD1	TRBV6-1	TRBJ1-5	.	TGTGCCAGCAGCCCCCGAGACAGGGGGAATCAGCCCCAGCATTTT	CASSPRDRGNQPQHF
.	TRBV12-3/TRBV12-4	TRBJ2-5	.	TGTGCCAGCAGTTGGGCGGACGGGCAAGAGACCCAGTACTTC	CASSWADGQETQYF
TRBD2	TRBV9	TRBJ2-5	.	TGTGCCAGCAGCGTAGGCGGGGGGCGCGGAGAGACCCAGTACTTC	CASSVGGGRGETQYF